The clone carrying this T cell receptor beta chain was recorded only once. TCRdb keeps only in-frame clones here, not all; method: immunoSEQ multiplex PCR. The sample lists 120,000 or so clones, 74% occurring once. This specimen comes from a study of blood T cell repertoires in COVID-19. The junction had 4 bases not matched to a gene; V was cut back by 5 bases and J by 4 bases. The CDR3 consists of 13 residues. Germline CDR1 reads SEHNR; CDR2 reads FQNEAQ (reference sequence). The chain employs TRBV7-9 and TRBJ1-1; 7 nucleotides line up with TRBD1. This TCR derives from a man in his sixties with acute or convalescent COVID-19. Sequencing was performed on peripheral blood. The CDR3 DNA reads TGTGCCAGCAGCCCGGACAGGTTCACTGAAGCTTTCTTT. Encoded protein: CASSPDRFTEAFF.